This T cell receptor beta chain comes out of a study of T cells in Graves' hyperthyroidism and ophthalmopathy. Criteria for exclusion of patients were uncontrolled infection, other autoimmune disease, pregnancy or lactation. To note about this clonotype: Its antigen is not known.

TCR beta CDR3 sequences were amplified from RNA transcripts. The TCR CDR3 first-round RT-PCR relied on the HTBI primer set. One entry per CDR3 protein, called by TCRdb with MiXCR from the multiplex PCR reads. The sample consists of around 600,000 distinct CDR3 sequences, approximately 14% of them appearing once. CDR1 is SGHNT and CDR2 is YYREEE in the germline V gene (reference sequence). This CDR3 has 16 amino acids. The V segment lost 4 bases and the J segment 6 bases; nucleotides outside the gene matches: 12. Study-wide results and caveats: The model anticipated ophthalmopathy a median about six months pre-onset. Blood held most thyroid clonotypes expanded above 0.001 frequency.

V is TRBV5-4 and J is TRBJ2-2; 7 positions match TRBD2. This receptor was obtained from a woman younger than 30 with Graves' ophthalmopathy. The sequencing sample was made of blood. The CDR3 nucleotides read TGTGCCAGCAGCCGCCCGGCGAGCGGGATACCCGGGGAGCTGTTTTTT. The encoded protein is CASSRPASGIPGELFF.